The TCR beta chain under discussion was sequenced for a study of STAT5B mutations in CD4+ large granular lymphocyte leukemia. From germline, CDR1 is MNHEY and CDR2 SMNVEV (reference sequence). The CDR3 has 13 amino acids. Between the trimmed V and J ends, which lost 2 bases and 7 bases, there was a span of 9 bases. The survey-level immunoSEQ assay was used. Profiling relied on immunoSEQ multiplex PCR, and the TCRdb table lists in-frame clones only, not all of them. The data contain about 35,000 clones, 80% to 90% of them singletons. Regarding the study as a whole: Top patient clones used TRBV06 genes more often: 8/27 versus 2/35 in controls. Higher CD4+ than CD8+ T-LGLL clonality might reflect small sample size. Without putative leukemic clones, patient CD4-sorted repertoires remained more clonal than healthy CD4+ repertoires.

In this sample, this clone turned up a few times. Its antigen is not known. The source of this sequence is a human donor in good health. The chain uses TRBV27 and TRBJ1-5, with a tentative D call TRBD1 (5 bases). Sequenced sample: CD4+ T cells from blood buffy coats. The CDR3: CASSLIGDQPQHF. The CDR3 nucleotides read TGTGCCAGCAGTTTAATTGGGGACCAGCCCCAGCATTTT.